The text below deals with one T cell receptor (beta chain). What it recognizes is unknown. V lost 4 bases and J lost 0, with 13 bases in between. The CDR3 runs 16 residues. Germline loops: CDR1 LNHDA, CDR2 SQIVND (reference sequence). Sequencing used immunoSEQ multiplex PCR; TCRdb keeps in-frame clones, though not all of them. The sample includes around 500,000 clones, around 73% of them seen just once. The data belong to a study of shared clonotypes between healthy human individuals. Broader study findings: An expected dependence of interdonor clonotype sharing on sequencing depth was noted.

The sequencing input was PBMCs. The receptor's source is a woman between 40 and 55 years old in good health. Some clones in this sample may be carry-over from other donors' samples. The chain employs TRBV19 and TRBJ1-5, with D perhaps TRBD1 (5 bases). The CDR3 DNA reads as TGTGCCAGTAGTACCGGGACTGGGTCTAGCAATCAGCCCCAGCATTTT. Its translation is CASSTGTGSSNQPQHF.